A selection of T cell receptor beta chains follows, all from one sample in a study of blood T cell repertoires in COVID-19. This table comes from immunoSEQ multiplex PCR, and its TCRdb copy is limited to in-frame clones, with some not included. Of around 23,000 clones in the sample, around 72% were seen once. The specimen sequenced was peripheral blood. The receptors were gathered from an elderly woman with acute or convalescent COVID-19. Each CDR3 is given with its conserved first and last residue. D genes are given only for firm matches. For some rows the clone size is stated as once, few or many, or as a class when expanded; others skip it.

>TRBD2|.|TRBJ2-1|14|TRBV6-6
CASSSGGRGDEQFF
TGTGCCAGCAGTTCTGGCGGGAGAGGTGATGAGCAGTTCTTC
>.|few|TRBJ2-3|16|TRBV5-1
CASSPQGVLSTDTQYF
TGCGCCAGCAGCCCACAGGGCGTCCTTAGCACAGATACGCAGTATTTT
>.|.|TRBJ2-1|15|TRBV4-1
CASSQDRQGRNEQFF
TGCGCCAGCAGCCAAGATAGGCAGGGTCGCAATGAGCAGTTCTTC
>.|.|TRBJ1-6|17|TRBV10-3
CAISGGRGQAFDSPLHF
TGTGCCATCAGTGGCGGCAGGGGTCAGGCTTTTGATTCACCCCTCCACTTT
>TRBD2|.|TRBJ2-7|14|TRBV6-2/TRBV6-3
CASSQGGPSDEQYF
TGTGCCAGCAGTCAGGGAGGGCCGAGTGACGAGCAGTACTTC
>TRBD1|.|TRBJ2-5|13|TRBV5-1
CASTQGERETQYF
TGCGCCAGCACACAGGGGGAAAGAGAGACCCAGTACTTC
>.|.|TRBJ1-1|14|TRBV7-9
CASSSGHQSGEAFF
TGTGCCAGCAGCTCTGGACACCAAAGTGGGGAAGCTTTCTTT
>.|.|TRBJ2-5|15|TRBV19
CASSTSSAGQETQYF
TGTGCCAGTAGTACCTCCTCGGCGGGTCAAGAGACCCAGTACTTC
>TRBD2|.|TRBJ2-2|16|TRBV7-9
CASSLSTSGLTGELFF
TGTGCCAGCAGCTTAAGTACTAGCGGGCTGACCGGGGAGCTGTTTTTT
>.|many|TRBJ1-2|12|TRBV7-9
CASSLIRWGYTF
TGTGCCAGCAGCTTGATACGGTGGGGCTACACCTTC
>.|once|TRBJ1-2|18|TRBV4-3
CASSQEHYRSQAGYGYTF
TGCGCCAGCAGCCAAGAACACTACCGGTCCCAGGCGGGCTATGGCTACACCTTC
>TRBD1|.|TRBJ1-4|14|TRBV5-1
CASSRDRANEKLFF
TGCGCCAGCAGCCGTGACAGGGCTAATGAAAAACTGTTTTTT
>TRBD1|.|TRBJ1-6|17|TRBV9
CASSALGGQGSNSPLHF
TGTGCCAGCAGCGCACTCGGGGGACAGGGTTCAAATTCACCCCTCCACTTT
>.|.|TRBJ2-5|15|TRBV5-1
CASSLGVAVQETQYF
TGCGCCAGCAGCTTGGGCGTAGCGGTCCAAGAGACCCAGTACTTC
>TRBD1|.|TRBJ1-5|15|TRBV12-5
CASGLEGGGGQPQHF
TGTGCTAGTGGTTTGGAAGGGGGCGGGGGGCAGCCCCAGCATTTT
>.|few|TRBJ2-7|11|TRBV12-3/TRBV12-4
CASSYGYEQYF
TGTGCCAGCAGTTACGGCTACGAGCAGTACTTC
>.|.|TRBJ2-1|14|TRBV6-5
CASSYGPGDDEQFF
TGTGCCAGCAGTTACGGGCCAGGGGATGATGAGCAGTTCTTC
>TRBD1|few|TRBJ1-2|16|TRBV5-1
CASSSTQGAANYGYTF
TGCGCCAGCAGCTCGACACAGGGGGCGGCGAACTATGGCTACACCTTC
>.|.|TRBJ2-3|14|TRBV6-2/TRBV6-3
CASSLPFSTDTQYF
TGTGCCAGCAGTCTCCCTTTTTCCACAGATACGCAGTATTTT
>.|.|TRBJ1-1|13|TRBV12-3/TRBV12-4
CASSPQGNTEAFF
TGTGCCAGCAGTCCCCAGGGGAACACTGAAGCTTTCTTT
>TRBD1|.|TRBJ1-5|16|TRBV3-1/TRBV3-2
CASSQTTGNSNQPQHF
TGTGCCAGCAGCCAAACGACAGGGAATAGCAATCAGCCCCAGCATTTT
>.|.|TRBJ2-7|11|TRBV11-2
CASSPGFEQYF
TGTGCCAGCAGCCCGGGGTTCGAGCAGTACTTC